This T cell receptor (beta chain) was captured by sequencing in a study of T cells in localized non-small cell lung cancer (dated by TCRdb to the early 2020s). Notes on the research overall: Comparing tumors with uninvolved tumor-adjacent lungs, the study looked at the T cell repertoires of 220 or so patients with early-stage NSCLC. The cohort comprised 236 treatment-naïve NSCLC patients with resected, localized lung tumors. The mean age of the NSCLC patients was under 70 years, with 130 or so men and around 99 women.

Regarding this clone: The clone's antigen remains unknown. Base qualities were left out, and no much larger clone turns up one base away.

The immunoSEQ Assay was used to sequence TCR beta CDR3 regions from DNA. From the authors' description of their analysis: To compute T cell density, TCR beta template counts were normalized to usable DNA, which was estimated by amplifying housekeeping genes. Richness was estimated using the preseqR package, with extrapolation to 400,000 templates for PBMC samples and to 120,000 templates for tissue samples. Clonality was defined by subtracting Pielou's evenness from one. Differential abundance testing on productive amino-acid clonotypes, with a minimum total count of 5 and an alpha of 0.1, was used to identify tissue-enriched TCRs. Repertoire overlap between compartments was quantified with the Jaccard Index and Morisita Overlap Index. GLIPH grouped TCR beta CDR3s together with public tetramer-defined viral CDR3s, and a viral motif had to include at least three viral sequences and show V-gene enrichment. As stored in TCRdb, this immuneACCESS dataset retains in-frame rearrangements with V and J assigned. A fraction of the clones does not appear; measured against another copy, unresolved V genes explain less than half of the discrepancy, and the remainder lacks a known reason. That table gives V, J and clone size, and the DNA gave D and trimming. The sample table records about 77,000 clones; roughly 91% of these occur just once. 20% to 25% of the sample is in the top ten clones.

Germline trimming: 5 bases from V, 4 bases from J; junction bases outside gene matches: 6. The germline V gene encodes CDR1 SNHLY and CDR2 FYNNEI. The CDR3 goes from the cysteine to the phenylalanine over 15 residues. Solely the CDR3 DNA is kept, with 45 bases framed from the first base. At diagnosis, tumor, uninvolved tumor-adjacent lung and peripheral blood were collected and then preserved as a mix of FFPE and fresh-frozen material. Blood samples were analyzed as peripheral blood mononuclear cells for TCR repertoire profiling. The investigation overall reported the following: Higher T cell density in blood was associated with longer overall survival, whereas higher clonality in adjacent lung was associated with shorter survival. Since the design was exploratory, TCR variables were selected using unadjusted p-values with no false-discovery rate correction. Multi-region tumor sequencing was not performed, so intratumor heterogeneity could not be excluded. Of the top 100 tumor clones, a median of roughly 56 were detected in paired uninvolved adjacent lung; 28 were also among that lung's top 100. Uninvolved tumor-adjacent lung showed the highest T cell clonality, higher than tumor, which suggests more focused antigenic responses in the uninvolved tumor-adjacent lung.

This chain is built from TRBV2 and TRBJ1-1, with TRBD1 identical over 11 junction bases. The clonotype originates from a woman aged 35 to 70 with stage I squamous cell lung carcinoma. The source was peripheral blood, collected before any cancer treatment. The CDR3 protein: CASSLTGTGGTEAFF. Read as DNA, the sequence is TGTGCCAGCAGTCTAACCGGGACAGGGGGCACTGAAGCTTTCTTT.